The clone carrying this T cell receptor (beta chain) occurred many times. What it binds is not known. These data come from a study of regulatory T cells in long-lasting Graves disease. Arm-PCR of CDR3 regions and iRepertoire HTBI primers were used to build TCR beta libraries. TCRdb reprocessed the multiplex PCR reads via MiXCR and lists one record per CDR3 protein. The sample yields hundreds of thousands of distinct CDR3 sequences, roughly 22% seen once. General observations from the study: It was possible that the small sample size reduced accuracy. Persistent cases favored TRBV28, TRBJ1-2 and TRBJ2-5. Peripheral blood, not thyroid tissue, was the sole material studied. Newly diagnosed patients shared 950 to 1,000 public clonotypes; persistent patients shared under 3,000.

The V end was cut by 5 bases, the J end by 6 bases, with 13 bases between. The germline V gene encodes CDR1 SEHNR and CDR2 FQNEAQ (reference sequence). CDR3 length equals 13 residues. Regarding time point: persistent/refractory GD, antithyroid drugs over 5 years with positive TRAb. Generation of the TCR library employed RNA extracted from PBMCs. This clonotype was obtained from a female donor with Graves disease. V gene TRBV7-9 combines with J gene TRBJ1-2; D is unresolved. Sequenced material: peripheral blood mononuclear cells (PBMCs), taken when the disease was refractory, from a patient treated with antithyroid drugs. CDR3 in DNA: TGTGCCAGCAGCCTCGCTAGGTCCGATGGCTACACCTTC. This sequence encodes CASSLARSDGYTF.